One TCR beta chain is described in this entry. The antigen is undetermined. This sample is part of a study of T cells in localized non-small cell lung cancer. Whole-study findings and limits: Owing to sequencing of a solitary tumor region, heterogeneity cannot be discounted.

Trimming took 4 bases from V and 0 from J; bases not matched to a gene: 2. The CDR3 contains 16 residues. CDR1 is SGHNT and CDR2 is YYREEE in the germline V gene (reference sequence). Measured with immunoSEQ multiplex PCR; TCRdb has only the in-frame clones, and not every one. Of approximately 13,000 clones listed, around nine tenths are singletons. The origin of this receptor is a man aged 40 to 75 with stage III lung adenocarcinoma. This chain connects TRBV5-4 to TRBJ2-1, with TRBD2 matching over 12 bases. The sequenced sample was peripheral blood mononuclear cells, obtained before any cancer treatment. This chain's CDR3 is CASSVTSGSSYNEQFF. The CDR3 DNA is TGTGCCAGCAGCGTGACTAGCGGGAGCTCCTACAATGAGCAGTTCTTC.